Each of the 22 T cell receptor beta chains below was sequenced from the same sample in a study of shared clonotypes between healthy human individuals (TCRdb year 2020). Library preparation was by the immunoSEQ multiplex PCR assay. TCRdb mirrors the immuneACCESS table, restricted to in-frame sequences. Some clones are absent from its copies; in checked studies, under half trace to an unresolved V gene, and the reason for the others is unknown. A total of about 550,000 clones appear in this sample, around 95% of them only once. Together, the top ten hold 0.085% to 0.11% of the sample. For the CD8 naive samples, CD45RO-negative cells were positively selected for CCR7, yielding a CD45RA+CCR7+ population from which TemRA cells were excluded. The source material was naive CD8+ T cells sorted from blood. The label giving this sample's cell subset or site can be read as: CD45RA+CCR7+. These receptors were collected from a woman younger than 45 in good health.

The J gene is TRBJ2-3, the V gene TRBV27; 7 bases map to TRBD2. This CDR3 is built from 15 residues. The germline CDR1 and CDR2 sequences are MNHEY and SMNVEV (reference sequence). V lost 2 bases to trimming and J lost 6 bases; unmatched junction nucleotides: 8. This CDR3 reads CASSLSVAGVDTQYF. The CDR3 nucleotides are TGTGCCAGCAGTTTAAGTGTCGCGGGAGTGGATACGCAGTATTTT.

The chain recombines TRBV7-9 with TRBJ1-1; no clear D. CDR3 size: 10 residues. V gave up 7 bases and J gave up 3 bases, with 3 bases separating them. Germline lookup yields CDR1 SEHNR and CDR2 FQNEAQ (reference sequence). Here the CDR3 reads CASKDTEAFF. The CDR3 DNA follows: TGTGCCAGCAAGGACACTGAAGCTTTCTTT.

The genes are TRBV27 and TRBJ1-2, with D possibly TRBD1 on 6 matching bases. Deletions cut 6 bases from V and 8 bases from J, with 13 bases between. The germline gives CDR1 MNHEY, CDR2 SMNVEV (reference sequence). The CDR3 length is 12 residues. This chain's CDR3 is CASRAPGEGYTF. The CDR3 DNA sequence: TGTGCCAGCAGGGCCCCAGGGGAAGGCTACACCTTC.

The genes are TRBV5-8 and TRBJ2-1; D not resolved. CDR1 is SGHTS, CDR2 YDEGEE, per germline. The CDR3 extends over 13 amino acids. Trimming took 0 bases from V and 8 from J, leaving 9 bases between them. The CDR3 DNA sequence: TGTGCCAGCAGCTTGGCCCTGTCGCATGAGCAGTTCTTC. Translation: CASSLALSHEQFF. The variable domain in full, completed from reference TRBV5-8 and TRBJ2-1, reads EAGVTQSPTHLIKTRGQQATLRCSPISGHTSVYWYQQALGLGLQFLLWYDEGEERNRGNFPPRFSGRQFPNYSSELNVNALELEDSALYLCASSLALSHEQFFGPGTRLTVL.

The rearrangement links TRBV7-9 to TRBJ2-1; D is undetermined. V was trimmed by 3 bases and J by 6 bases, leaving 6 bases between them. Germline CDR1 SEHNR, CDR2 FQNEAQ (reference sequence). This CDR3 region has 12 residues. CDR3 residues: CASSFQSNEQFF. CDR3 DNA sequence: TGTGCCAGCAGCTTTCAGTCCAATGAGCAGTTCTTC. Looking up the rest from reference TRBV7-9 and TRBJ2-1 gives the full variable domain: DTGVSQNPRHKITKRGQNVTFRCDPISEHNRLYWYRQTLGQGPEFLTYFQNEAQLEKSRLLSDRFSAERPKGSFSTLEIQRTEQGDSAMYLCASSFQSNEQFFGPGTRLTVL.

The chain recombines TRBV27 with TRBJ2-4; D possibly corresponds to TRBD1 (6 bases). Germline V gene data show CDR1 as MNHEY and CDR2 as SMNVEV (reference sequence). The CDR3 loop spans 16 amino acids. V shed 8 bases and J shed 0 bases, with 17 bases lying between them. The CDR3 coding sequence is TGTGCCAGCGGTGTCCAGGGGACCTTAGCCAAAAACATTCAGTACTTC. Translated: CASGVQGTLAKNIQYF.

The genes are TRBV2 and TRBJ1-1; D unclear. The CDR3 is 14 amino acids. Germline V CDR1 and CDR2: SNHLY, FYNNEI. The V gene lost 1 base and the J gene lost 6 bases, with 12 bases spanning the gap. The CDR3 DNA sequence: TGTGCCAGCAGTGAAGTCACAGCGTACGCTGAAGCTTTCTTT. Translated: CASSEVTAYAEAFF.

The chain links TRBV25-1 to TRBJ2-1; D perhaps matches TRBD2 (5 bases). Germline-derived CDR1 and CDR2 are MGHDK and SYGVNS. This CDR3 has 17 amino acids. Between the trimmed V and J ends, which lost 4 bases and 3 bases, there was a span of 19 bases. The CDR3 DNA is TGTGCCAGCAGTGCCCCCCCGGGTAGCGTCAGCTACAATGAGCAGTTCTTC. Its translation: CASSAPPGSVSYNEQFF. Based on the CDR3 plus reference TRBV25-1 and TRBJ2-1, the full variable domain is EADIYQTPRYLVIGTGKKITLECSQTMGHDKMYWYQQDPGMELHLIHYSYGVNSTEKGDLSSESTVSRIRTEHFPLTLESARPSHTSQYLCASSAPPGSVSYNEQFFGPGTRLTVL.

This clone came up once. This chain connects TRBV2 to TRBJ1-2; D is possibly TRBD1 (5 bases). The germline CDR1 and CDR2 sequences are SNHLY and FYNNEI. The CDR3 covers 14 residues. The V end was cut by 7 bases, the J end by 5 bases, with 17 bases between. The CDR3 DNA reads TGTGCCAGCAACGGGGGAGGGATTAGTTATGGCTACACCTTC. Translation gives CASNGGGISYGYTF.

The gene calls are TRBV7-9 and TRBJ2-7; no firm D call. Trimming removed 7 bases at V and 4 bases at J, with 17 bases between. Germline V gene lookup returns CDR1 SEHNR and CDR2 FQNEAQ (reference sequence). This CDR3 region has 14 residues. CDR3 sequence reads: CASTLTNDNYEQYF. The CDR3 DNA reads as TGTGCCAGCACCTTGACCAATGACAATTACGAGCAGTACTTC.

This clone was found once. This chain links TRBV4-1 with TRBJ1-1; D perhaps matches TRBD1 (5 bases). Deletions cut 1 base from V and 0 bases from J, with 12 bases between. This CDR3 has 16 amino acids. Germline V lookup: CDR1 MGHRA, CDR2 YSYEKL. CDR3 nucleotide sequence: TGCGCCAGCAGCCAAGTTCAGGGAAGCATGAACACTGAAGCTTTCTTT. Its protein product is CASSQVQGSMNTEAFF.

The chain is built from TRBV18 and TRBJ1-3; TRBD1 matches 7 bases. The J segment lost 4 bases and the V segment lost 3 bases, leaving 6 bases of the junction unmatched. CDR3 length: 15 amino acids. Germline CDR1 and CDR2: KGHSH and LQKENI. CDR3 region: CASSPPGTVGNTIYF. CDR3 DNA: TGTGCCAGCTCACCTCCCGGGACAGTCGGAAACACCATATATTTT.

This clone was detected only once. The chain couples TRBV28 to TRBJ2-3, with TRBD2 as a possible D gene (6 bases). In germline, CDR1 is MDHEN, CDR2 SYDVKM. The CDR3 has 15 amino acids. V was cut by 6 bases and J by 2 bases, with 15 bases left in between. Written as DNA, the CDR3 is TGTGCCAGCAGGGGGGGACGGAGTCACACAGATACGCAGTATTTT. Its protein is CASRGGRSHTDTQYF.

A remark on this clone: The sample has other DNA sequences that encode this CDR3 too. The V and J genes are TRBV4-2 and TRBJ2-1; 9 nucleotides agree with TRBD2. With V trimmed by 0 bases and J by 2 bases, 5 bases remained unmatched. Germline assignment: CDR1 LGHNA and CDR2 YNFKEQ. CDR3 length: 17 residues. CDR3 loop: CASSQDGAGGPYNEQFF. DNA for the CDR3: TGTGCCAGCAGCCAAGACGGGGCGGGAGGGCCCTACAATGAGCAGTTCTTC.

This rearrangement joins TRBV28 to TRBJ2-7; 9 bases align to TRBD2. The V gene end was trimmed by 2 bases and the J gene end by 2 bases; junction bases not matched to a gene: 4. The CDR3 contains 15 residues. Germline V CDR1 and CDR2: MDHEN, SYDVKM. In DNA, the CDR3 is TGTGCCAGCAGTTTAACGCTAGCGGGGACCTACGAGCAGTACTTC. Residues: CASSLTLAGTYEQYF.

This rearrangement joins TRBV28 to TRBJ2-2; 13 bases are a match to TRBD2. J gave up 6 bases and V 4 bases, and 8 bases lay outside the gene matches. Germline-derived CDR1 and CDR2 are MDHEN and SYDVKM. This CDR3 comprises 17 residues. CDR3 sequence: CASSYGLAGVRAGELFF. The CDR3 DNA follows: TGTGCCAGCAGTTACGGACTAGCGGGAGTTAGAGCCGGGGAGCTGTTTTTT.

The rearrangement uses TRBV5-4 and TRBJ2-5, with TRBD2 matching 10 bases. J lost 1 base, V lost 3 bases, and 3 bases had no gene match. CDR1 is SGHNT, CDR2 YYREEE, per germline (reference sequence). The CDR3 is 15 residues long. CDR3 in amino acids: CASSSSGRVQETQYF. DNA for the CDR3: TGTGCCAGCAGCTCGAGCGGGAGGGTCCAAGAGACCCAGTACTTC.

CDR3 amino acids: CASSLFVEEMNTEAFF. The CDR3 region has the DNA TGTGCCAGCAGTTTATTCGTCGAGGAGATGAACACTGAAGCTTTCTTT. The V call is TRBV28, the J call TRBJ1-1; unclear D gene. V lost 1 base to trimming and J lost 0 bases, with 12 bases between them. The germline CDR1 and CDR2 sequences are MDHEN and SYDVKM. The CDR3 runs to 16 residues. Full variable domain (rest looked up from reference TRBV28 and TRBJ1-1): DVKVTQSSRYLVKRTGEKVFLECVQDMDHENMFWYRQDPGLGLRLIYFSYDVKMKEKGDIPEGYSVSREKKERFSLILESASTNQTSMYLCASSLFVEEMNTEAFFGQGTRLTVV.

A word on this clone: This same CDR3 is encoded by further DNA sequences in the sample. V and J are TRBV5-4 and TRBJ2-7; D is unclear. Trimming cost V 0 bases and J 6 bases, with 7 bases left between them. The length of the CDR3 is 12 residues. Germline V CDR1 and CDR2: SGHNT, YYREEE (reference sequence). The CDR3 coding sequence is TGTGCCAGCAGCTTGGGAGCTGGCGAGCAGTACTTC. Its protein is CASSLGAGEQYF.

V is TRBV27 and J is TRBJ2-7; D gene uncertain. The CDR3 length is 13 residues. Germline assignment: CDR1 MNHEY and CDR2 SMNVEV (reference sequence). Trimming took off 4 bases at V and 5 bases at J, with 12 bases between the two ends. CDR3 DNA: TGTGCCAGCAGTTGGTACGGAACCGACGAGCAGTACTTC. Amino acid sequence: CASSWYGTDEQYF.

In nucleotides, the CDR3 is TGTGCCAGCAGTCCTCGACCTGGTCGGGACACTGAAGCTTTCTTT. This encodes CASSPRPGRDTEAFF. The rearrangement links TRBV28 to TRBJ1-1; no clear D. Germline loops: CDR1 MDHEN, CDR2 SYDVKM. This CDR3 spans 15 amino acids. Trimming left V 5 bases short and J 3 bases short, with 16 bases between.

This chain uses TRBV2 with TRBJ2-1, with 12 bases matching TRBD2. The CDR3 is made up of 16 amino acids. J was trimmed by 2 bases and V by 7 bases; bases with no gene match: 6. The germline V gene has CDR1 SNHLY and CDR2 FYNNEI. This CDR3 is CASTTSSGRAYNEQFF. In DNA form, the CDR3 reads TGTGCCAGCACCACTTCTAGCGGGAGGGCCTACAATGAGCAGTTCTTC.